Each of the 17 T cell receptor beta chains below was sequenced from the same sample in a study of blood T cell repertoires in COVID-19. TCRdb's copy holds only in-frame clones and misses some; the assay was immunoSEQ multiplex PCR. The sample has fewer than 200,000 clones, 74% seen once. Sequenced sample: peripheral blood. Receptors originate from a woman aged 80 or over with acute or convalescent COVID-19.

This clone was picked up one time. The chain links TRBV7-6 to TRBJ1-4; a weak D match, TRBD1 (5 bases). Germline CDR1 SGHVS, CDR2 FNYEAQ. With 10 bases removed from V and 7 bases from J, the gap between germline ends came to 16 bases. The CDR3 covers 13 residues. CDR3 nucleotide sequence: TGTGCCACCAGTGGGTCCCAGGGTGAAAAACTGTTTTTT. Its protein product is CATSGSQGEKLFF.

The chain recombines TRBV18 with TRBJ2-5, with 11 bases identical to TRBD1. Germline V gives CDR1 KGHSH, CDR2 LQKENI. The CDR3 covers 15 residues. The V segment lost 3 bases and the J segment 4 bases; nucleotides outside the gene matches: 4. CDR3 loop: CASSPGTGGPETQYF. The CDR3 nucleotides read TGTGCCAGCTCACCCGGGACAGGGGGTCCAGAGACCCAGTACTTC.

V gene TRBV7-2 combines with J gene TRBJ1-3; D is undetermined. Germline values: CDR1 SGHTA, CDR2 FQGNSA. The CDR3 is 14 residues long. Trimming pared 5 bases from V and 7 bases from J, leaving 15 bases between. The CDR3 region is CASSPSGLGNTIYF. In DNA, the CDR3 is TGTGCCAGCAGCCCCAGTGGGCTCGGCAACACCATATATTTT. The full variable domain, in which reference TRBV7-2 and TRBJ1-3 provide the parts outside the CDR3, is GAGVSQSPSNKVTEKGKDVELRCDPISGHTALYWYRQSLGQGLEFLIYFQGNSAPDKSGLPSDRFSAERTGGSVSTLTIQRTQQEDSAVYLCASSPSGLGNTIYFGEGSWLTVV.

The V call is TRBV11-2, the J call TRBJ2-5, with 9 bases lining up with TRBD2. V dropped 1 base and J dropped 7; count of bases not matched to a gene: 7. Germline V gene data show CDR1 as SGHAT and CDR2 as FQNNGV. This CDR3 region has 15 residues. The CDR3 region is CASSLASGIFVTQYF. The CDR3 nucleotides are TGTGCCAGCAGCTTAGCTAGCGGGATTTTCGTGACCCAGTACTTC.

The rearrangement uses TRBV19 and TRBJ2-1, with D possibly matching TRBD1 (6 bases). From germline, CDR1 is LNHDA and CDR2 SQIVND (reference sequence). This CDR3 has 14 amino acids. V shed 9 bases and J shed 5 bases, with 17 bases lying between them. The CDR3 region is CASRTRDINNEQFF. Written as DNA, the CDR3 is TGTGCCAGCCGAACTCGGGACATCAACAATGAGCAGTTCTTC.

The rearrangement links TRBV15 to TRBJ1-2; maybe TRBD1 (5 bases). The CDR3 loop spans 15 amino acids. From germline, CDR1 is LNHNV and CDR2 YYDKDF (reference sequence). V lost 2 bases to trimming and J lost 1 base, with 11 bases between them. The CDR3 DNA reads TGTGCCACCAGCAGAACGGGACTCGGTAACTATGGCTACACCTTC. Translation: CATSRTGLGNYGYTF.

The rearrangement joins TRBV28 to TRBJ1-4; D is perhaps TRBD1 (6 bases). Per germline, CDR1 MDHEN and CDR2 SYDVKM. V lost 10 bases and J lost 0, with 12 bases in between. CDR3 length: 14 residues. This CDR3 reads CATLGAATNEKLFF. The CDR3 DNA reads TGTGCCACTCTGGGGGCCGCAACTAATGAAAAACTGTTTTTT.

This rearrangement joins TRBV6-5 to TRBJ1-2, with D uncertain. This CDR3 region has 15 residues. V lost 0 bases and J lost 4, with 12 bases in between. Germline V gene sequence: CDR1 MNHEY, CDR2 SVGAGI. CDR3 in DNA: TGTGCCAGCAGTTACTCCCCGCCCGGTAGCTATGGCTACACCTTC. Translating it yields CASSYSPPGSYGYTF.

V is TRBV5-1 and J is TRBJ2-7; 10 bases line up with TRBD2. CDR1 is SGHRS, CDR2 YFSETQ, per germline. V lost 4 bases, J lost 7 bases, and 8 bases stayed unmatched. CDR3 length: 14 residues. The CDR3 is CASSTGLAVREQYF. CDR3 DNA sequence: TGCGCCAGCAGCACTGGACTAGCGGTAAGGGAGCAGTACTTC.

The CDR3 region is CASSLGGYYEQYF. The CDR3 region has the DNA TGTGCCAGCAGTTTAGGAGGGTACTACGAGCAGTACTTC. J is TRBJ2-7 and V is TRBV27; D perhaps matches TRBD2 (6 bases). The V end was cut by 2 bases, the J end by 3 bases, with 8 bases between. The germline gives CDR1 MNHEY, CDR2 SMNVEV (reference sequence). CDR3 size: 13 residues.

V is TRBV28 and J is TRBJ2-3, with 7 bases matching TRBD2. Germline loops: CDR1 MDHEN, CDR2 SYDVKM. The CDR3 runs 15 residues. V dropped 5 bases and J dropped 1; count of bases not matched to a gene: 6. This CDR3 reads CASSPPLAGTDTQYF. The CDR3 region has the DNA TGTGCCAGCAGTCCACCTCTAGCGGGCACAGATACGCAGTATTTT.

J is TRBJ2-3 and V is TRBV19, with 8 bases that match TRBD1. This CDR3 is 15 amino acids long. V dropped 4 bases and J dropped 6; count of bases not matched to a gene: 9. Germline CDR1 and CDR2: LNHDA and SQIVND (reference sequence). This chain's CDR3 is CASSRKETGVDTQYF. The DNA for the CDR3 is TGTGCCAGTAGTAGAAAAGAGACAGGGGTTGATACGCAGTATTTT.

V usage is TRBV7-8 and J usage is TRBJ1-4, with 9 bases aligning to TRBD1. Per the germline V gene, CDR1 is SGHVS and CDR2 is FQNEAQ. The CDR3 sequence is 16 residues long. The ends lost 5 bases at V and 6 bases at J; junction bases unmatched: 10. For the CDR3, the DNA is TGTGCCAGCAGCCCCGGGAGGGGACAGGGCTATGAAAAACTGTTTTTT. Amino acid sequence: CASSPGRGQGYEKLFF.

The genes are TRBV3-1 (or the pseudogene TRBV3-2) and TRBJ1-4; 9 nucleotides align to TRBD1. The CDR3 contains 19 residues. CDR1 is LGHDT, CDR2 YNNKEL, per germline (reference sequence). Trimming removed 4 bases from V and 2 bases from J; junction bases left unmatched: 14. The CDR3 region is CASSPPRYRQGGTNEKLFF. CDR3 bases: TGTGCCAGCAGCCCTCCTCGATACAGACAGGGGGGTACTAATGAAAAACTGTTTTTT.

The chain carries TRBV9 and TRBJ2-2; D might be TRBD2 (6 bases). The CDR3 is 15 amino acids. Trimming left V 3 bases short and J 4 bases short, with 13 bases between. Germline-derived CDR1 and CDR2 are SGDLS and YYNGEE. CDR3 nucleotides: TGTGCCAGCAGCGGGGGAGGAGTAATCACCGGGGAGCTGTTTTTT. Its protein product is CASSGGGVITGELFF.

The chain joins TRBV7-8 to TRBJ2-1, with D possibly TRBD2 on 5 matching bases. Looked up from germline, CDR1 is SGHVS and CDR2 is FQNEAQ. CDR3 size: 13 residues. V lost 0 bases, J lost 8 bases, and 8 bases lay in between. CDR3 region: CASSLAEGDEQFF. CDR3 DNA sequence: TGTGCCAGCAGCTTAGCTGAGGGAGATGAGCAGTTCTTC.

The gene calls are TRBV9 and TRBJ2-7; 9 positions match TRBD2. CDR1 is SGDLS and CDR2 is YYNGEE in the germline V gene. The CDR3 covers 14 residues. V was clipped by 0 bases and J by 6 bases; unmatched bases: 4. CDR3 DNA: TGTGCCAGCAGCGTAGGTAGTAGCGGGAGCGAGCAGTACTTC. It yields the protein CASSVGSSGSEQYF.